The 6 T cell receptor beta chains below were found in one sample sequenced in a study of radiation and T cells in renal cell carcinoma. The time point denotes: blood 4 weeks post-SBRT, at nephrectomy. Treatment here: 15 Gy SBRT to primary tumor, nephrectomy 4 weeks later. Profiling relied on immunoSEQ multiplex PCR, and the TCRdb table lists in-frame clones only, not all of them. The table has over 120,000 clones, about 86% seen once. Material: blood, obtained from a patient whose treatment included radiotherapy and nephrectomy. The source of these receptors is a woman in her fifties or sixties with renal cell carcinoma.

The rearrangement links TRBV11-2 to TRBJ2-5; 7 nucleotides agree with TRBD2. The CDR3 consists of 15 residues. Germline assignment: CDR1 SGHAT and CDR2 FQNNGV. Trimming at V came to 5 bases and at J to 5 bases, leaving 11 bases not matched to a gene. CDR3 amino acids: CASSPRTPGGETQYF. The CDR3 region has the DNA TGTGCCAGCAGCCCAAGGACGCCCGGGGGGGAGACCCAGTACTTC.

The count of this clone is one. The gene calls are TRBV7-2 and TRBJ1-4; possible D gene TRBD1, 6 bases. The V end was cut by 5 bases, the J end by 6 bases, with 16 bases between. Germline-derived CDR1 and CDR2 are SGHTA and FQGNSA. The CDR3 is 15 residues long. CDR3 residues: CASSLGGAGYEKLFF. CDR3 nucleotides: TGTGCCAGCAGCCTAGGGGGGGCGGGCTATGAAAAACTGTTTTTT.

V usage is TRBV2 and J usage is TRBJ2-2; D may be TRBD2 (6 bases). CDR1 and CDR2 from the germline V gene are SNHLY and FYNNEI. This CDR3 contains 14 residues. Trimming stripped 8 bases from V and 5 bases from J, with 15 bases between. The DNA for the CDR3 is TGTGCCAGCTCCCCGGTCCGGGGGACCGGGGAGCTGTTTTTT. This gives the protein CASSPVRGTGELFF.

V gene TRBV5-1 combines with J gene TRBJ1-1; D is unresolved. CDR3 length: 14 amino acids. Germline V gene lookup returns CDR1 SGHRS and CDR2 YFSETQ. Between the trimmed V and J ends, which lost 0 bases and 1 base, there was a span of 7 bases. The CDR3 is CASSLVGENTEAFF. In DNA, the CDR3 is TGCGCCAGCAGCTTGGTAGGAGAGAACACTGAAGCTTTCTTT.

This chain connects TRBV9 to TRBJ1-4; the match to TRBD1 covers 12 bases. There are 16 residues in the CDR3. V was pared by 3 bases and J by 7 bases, with 7 bases of the junction left unmatched. Germline CDR1 reads SGDLS; CDR2 reads YYNGEE. The CDR3 spells CASSAMTGQGAEKLFF. Written as DNA, the CDR3 is TGTGCCAGCAGCGCCATGACGGGACAGGGGGCTGAAAAACTGTTTTTT.

The chain uses TRBV7-6 and TRBJ1-2; D remains ambiguous. The CDR3 spans 15 residues. CDR1 and CDR2 (germline): SGHVS, FNYEAQ. Trimming removed 3 bases from V and 4 bases from J, with 15 bases in between. The DNA of the CDR3 is TGTGCCAGCAGCTTTTACGGTCTGGGTCCCTATGGCTACACCTTC. Amino acid sequence: CASSFYGLGPYGYTF.